This T cell receptor (beta chain) emerged from a study of T-cell memory formation after mild COVID-19. Study-wide findings and caveats: That cross-reactive memory joined was suggested by some responding clones appearing in pre-infection memory. Clones that contracted from day 15 to 85 were balanced CD4/CD8, while later expanders leaned CD4+.

5'RACE, which relied on constant-segment primers, yielded TCR alpha and TCR beta cDNA libraries carrying sample barcodes and UMIs. TCRdb reprocessed the 5' RACE reads with MiXCR, giving one entry per CDR3 protein. The table records about 610,000 distinct CDR3 sequences, roughly a sixth of them present only once. Ten or more counts support this clonotype. The antigen is not known. With V trimmed by 5 bases and J by 6 bases, 6 bases remained unmatched. Germline V lookup: CDR1 SGHTA, CDR2 FQGNSA. CDR3 size: 14 residues. The clonotype was recovered from an adult woman who had mild COVID-19 (a few samples of this study predate the infection). Cell type and time point are not known. Sequencing was done on a sample of PBMCs or a T cell subset sorted from them (not recorded which). The chain couples TRBV7-2 to TRBJ2-1; 8 bases line up with TRBD2. For the CDR3, the DNA is TGTGCCAGCAGCCCAAGCGGGAGTATCAATGAGCAGTTCTTC. Translated, it gives CASSPSGSINEQFF.